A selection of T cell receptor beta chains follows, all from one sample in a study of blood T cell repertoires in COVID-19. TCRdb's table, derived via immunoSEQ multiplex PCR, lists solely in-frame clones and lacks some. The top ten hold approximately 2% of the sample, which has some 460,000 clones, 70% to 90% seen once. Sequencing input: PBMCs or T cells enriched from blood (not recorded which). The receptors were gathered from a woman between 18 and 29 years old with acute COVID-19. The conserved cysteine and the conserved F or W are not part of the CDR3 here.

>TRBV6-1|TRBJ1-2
ASSENPGVAYYGYT
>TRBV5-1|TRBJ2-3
ASRLSQVDTQY
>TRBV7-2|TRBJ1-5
ASSPRVGNQPQH
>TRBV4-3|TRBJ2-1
ASSQGRLAYSGEQF
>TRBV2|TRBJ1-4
ASSERGATNEKLF
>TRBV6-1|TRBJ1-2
ASSELGSVPGFGYT
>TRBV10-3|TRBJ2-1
AISEARGGINEQF
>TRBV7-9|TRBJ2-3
ASSQQGMSTDTQY
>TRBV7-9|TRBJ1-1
ASSLAQGAEAF
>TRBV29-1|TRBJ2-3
SVGQGATTDTQY
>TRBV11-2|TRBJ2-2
ASSLVGGPNLGGELF
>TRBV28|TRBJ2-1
ASSVTYEQF
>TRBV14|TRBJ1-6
ASSPFGNSPLH
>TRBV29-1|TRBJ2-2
SVGQGANTGELF
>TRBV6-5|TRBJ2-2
ASSRDTGELF
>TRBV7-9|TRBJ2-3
ASSLNYKSGRAQDTQY
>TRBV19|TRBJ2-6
ASSYRGFAGANVLT
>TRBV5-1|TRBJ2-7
ASSYSGNSYEQY
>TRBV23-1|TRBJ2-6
ASSATLRDRGLGGANVLT
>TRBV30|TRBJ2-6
AWGLRESGANVLT
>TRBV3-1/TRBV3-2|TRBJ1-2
ASSQVAGVDGYT
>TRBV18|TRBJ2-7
ASSSREGRYEQY
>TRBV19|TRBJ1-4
ASSISRQGFEKLF
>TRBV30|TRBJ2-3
AWRTGGLAVGTQY
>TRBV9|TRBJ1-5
ASSVEGATHQPQH
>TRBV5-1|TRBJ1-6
ASSLDTAGGNSPLH
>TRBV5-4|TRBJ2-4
ASSFGQGADIQY
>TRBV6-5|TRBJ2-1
ASSYPPSGDNEQF
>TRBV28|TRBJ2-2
ASSPDLEREFPGELF
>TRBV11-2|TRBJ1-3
ASSLDVRARDTIY
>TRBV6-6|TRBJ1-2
ASSFPTGNEGYT
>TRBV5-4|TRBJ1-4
ASSLTVEGEKLF
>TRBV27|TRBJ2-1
ASSQWAFSSYNEQF
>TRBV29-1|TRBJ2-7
SVLEHYEQY
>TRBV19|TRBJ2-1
ASRGQGLDEQF
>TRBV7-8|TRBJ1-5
ASSLVGRGRVGNQPQH
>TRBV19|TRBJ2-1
ASNLQGCEQF
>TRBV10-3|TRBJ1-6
AISGGTGGGYSPLH
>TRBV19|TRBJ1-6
ASRLGKSPLH
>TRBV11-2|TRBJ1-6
ASSSPKTGINSPLH
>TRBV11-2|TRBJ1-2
ASSLEEWKGQAENQGGYT
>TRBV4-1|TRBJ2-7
ASSQELGLTYEQY
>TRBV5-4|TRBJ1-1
ASSLGGSMNTEAF
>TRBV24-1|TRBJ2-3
ATSRGDTQY
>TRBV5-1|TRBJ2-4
ASSLSGSVAKNIQY